The rows below give T cell receptor beta chains drawn from one sample of a study of T cells in Graves' hyperthyroidism and ophthalmopathy. One entry per CDR3 protein, called by TCRdb with MiXCR from the multiplex PCR reads. The sample has about 660,000 distinct CDR3 sequences, over 40% seen once. The source material was peripheral blood or thyroid tissue (not recorded which). The receptors shown here come from an adult man with Graves' disease, either hyperthyroidism or ophthalmopathy (not recorded which). CDR3s include the opening cysteine and the closing phenylalanine or tryptophan. Fields, in order: CDR3 DNA, CDR3 protein, D gene, J gene, V gene, clone size. A D gene is named only where the DNA matches it firmly. Some rows mark clone size as missing; the rest say once, few, many or name a class of expanded clone.

CDR3nt: TGCAGTGCGGAGGGAGTCGCTGAAGCTTTCTTT; CDR3aa: CSAEGVAEAFF; d_gene: NA; j_gene: TRBJ1-1; v_gene: TRBV20-1; abundance: many
CDR3nt: TGTGCCGGCAGCTTGTCAGGGGGCAATCAGCCCCAGCATTTT; CDR3aa: CAGSLSGGNQPQHF; d_gene: NA; j_gene: TRBJ1-5; v_gene: TRBV5-8; abundance: once
CDR3nt: TGCAGTGCTAGGTCCAAGGGTCTCTCCTACGAGCAGTACTTC; CDR3aa: CSARSKGLSYEQYF; d_gene: NA; j_gene: TRBJ2-7; v_gene: TRBV20-1; abundance: few
CDR3nt: TGTGCCACCTGGGGGACGCCTGCACAGGAGCAGTACTTC; CDR3aa: CATWGTPAQEQYF; d_gene: NA; j_gene: TRBJ2-7; v_gene: TRBV10-3; abundance: many
CDR3nt: TGCGCCAGCAGCTTGGACGCGGTAGCGGTTCGAGAGACCCAGTACTTC; CDR3aa: CASSLDAVAVRETQYF; d_gene: NA; j_gene: TRBJ2-5; v_gene: TRBV5-1; abundance: NA
CDR3nt: TGTGCCAGCAGTGGACAGGGGTTGAATAATTCACCCCTCCACTTT; CDR3aa: CASSGQGLNNSPLHF; d_gene: TRBD1; j_gene: TRBJ1-6; v_gene: TRBV2; abundance: once
CDR3nt: TGCAGCAGGGACGACAGAAACTATGGCTACACCTTC; CDR3aa: CSRDDRNYGYTF; d_gene: NA; j_gene: TRBJ1-2; v_gene: TRBV29-1; abundance: NA
CDR3nt: TGCAGCGTTGAACCCATGGACAGGGACGCTGCTTTCTTT; CDR3aa: CSVEPMDRDAAFF; d_gene: TRBD1; j_gene: TRBJ1-1; v_gene: TRBV29-1; abundance: NA
CDR3nt: TGCAGTGCTAGAGATTCGAGGCTAGCGGGGGTTGCCTACGAGCAGTACTTC; CDR3aa: CSARDSRLAGVAYEQYF; d_gene: TRBD2; j_gene: TRBJ2-7; v_gene: TRBV20-1; abundance: NA
CDR3nt: TGTGCCAGCAGTGAAGGGGGCCCCTACGAGCAGTACTTC; CDR3aa: CASSEGGPYEQYF; d_gene: NA; j_gene: TRBJ2-7; v_gene: TRBV6-1; abundance: NA
CDR3nt: TGTGCCAGCAGTACAGGTTTCGGAACTGAAGCTTTCTTT; CDR3aa: CASSTGFGTEAFF; d_gene: NA; j_gene: TRBJ1-1; v_gene: TRBV5-6; abundance: few
CDR3nt: TGTGCCAGCAGTTTAGCGGGGACTAGCGGCCACGAGCAGTACTTC; CDR3aa: CASSLAGTSGHEQYF; d_gene: TRBD2; j_gene: TRBJ2-7; v_gene: TRBV12-3/TRBV12-4; abundance: NA
CDR3nt: TGTGCTAGCAGCGCCATAGCGGGATCGGCCGGGGAGCTGTTTTTT; CDR3aa: CASSAIAGSAGELFF; d_gene: TRBD2; j_gene: TRBJ2-2; v_gene: TRBV7-7; abundance: NA
CDR3nt: TGTGCCATCAGTGAGATGTGGCAGAACACTGAAGCTTTCTTT; CDR3aa: CAISEMWQNTEAFF; d_gene: NA; j_gene: TRBJ1-1; v_gene: TRBV10-3; abundance: many
CDR3nt: TGTGCCAGCAGCTCCATGGACGGCCGTGGGGCCAACGTCCTGACTTTC; CDR3aa: CASSSMDGRGANVLTF; d_gene: NA; j_gene: TRBJ2-6; v_gene: TRBV5-6; abundance: NA
CDR3nt: TGTGCCAGCAGCTGGCCCGAGGAAAAACTGTTTTTT; CDR3aa: CASSWPEEKLFF; d_gene: NA; j_gene: TRBJ1-4; v_gene: TRBV7-9; abundance: many
CDR3nt: TGTGCCAGCAGCCCCTTGGACAGGGGGGACTACGAGCAGTACTTC; CDR3aa: CASSPLDRGDYEQYF; d_gene: TRBD1; j_gene: TRBJ2-7; v_gene: TRBV5-6; abundance: NA
CDR3nt: TGCAGTGCTGCCGGGACGGTGAAAGAGACCCAGTACTTC; CDR3aa: CSAAGTVKETQYF; d_gene: NA; j_gene: TRBJ2-5; v_gene: TRBV20-1; abundance: NA
CDR3nt: TGTGCCACCAGTGATTCCGGGGCTGGGGAGACCCAGTACTTC; CDR3aa: CATSDSGAGETQYF; d_gene: NA; j_gene: TRBJ2-5; v_gene: TRBV24-1; abundance: many